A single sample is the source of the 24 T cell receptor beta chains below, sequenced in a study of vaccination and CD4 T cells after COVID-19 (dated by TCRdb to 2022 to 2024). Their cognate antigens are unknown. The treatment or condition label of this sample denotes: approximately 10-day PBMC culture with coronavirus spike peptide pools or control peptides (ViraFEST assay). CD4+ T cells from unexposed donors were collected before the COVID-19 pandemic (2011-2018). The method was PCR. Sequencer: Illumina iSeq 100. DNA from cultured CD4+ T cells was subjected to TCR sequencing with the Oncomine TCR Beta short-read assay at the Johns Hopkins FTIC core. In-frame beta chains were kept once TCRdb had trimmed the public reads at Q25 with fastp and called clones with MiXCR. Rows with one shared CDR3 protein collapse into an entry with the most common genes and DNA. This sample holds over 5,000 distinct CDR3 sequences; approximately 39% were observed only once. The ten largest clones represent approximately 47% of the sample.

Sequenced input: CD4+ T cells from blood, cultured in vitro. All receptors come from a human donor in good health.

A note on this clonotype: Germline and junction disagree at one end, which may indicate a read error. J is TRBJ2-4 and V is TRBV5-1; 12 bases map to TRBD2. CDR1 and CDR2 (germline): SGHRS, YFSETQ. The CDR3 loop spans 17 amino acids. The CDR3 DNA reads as TGCACCAGCAGCTTGGCCGAGCTAGCGGGGGGGGGTAACATTCAGTACTTC. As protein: CTSSLAELAGGGNIQYF.

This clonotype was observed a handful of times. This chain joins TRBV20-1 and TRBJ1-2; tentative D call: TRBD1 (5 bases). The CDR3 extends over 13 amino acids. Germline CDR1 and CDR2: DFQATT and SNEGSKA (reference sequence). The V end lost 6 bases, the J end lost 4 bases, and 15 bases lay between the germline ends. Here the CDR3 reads CSAVKPGPYGYTF. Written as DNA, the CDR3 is TGCAGTGCGGTGAAGCCGGGACCCTATGGCTACACCTTC.

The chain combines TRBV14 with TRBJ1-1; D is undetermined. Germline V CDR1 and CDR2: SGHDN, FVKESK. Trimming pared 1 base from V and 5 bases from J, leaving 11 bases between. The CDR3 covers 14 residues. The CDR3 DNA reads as TGTGCCAGCAGCCAAGTCCCCAGAGGGACTGAAGCTTTCTTT. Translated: CASSQVPRGTEAFF.

The CDR3 DNA follows: TGCAGTGCCAGGACTATCTACAATGAGCAGTTCTTC. Translating it yields CSARTIYNEQFF. This chain joins TRBV20-1 and TRBJ2-1; TRBD2 is a possible D gene (6 bases). V lost 6 bases and J lost 3, with 9 bases in between. Germline-derived CDR1 and CDR2 are DFQATT and SNEGSKA (reference sequence). The CDR3 contains 12 residues.

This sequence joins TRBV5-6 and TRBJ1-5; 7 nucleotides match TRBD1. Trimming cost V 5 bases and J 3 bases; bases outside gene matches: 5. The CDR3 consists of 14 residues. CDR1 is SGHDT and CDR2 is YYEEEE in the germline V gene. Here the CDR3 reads CASSWGQNNQPQHF. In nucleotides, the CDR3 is TGTGCCAGCAGTTGGGGACAGAACAATCAGCCCCAGCATTTT.

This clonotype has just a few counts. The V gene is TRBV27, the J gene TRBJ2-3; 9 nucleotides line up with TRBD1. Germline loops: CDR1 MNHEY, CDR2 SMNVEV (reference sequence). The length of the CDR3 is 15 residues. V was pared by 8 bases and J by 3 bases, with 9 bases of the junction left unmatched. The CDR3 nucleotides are TGTGCCAGCTTCTCACCGGGACAGGGAACAGATACGCAGTATTTT. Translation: CASFSPGQGTDTQYF.

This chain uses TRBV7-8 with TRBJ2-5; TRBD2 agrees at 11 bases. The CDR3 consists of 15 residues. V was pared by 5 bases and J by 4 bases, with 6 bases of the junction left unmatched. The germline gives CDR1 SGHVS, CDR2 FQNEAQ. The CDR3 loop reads CASSISGGAGETQYF. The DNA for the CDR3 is TGTGCCAGCAGCATTAGCGGGGGGGCGGGAGAGACCCAGTACTTC.

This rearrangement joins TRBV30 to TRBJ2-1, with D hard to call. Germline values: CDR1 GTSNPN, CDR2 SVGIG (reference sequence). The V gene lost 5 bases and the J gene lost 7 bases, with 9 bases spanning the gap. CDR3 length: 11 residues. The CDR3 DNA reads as TGTGCCTGGTCTCCTGTGAATGAGCAGTTCTTC. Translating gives CAWSPVNEQFF. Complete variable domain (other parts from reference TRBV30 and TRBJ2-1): SQTIHQWPATLVQPVGSPLSLECTVEGTSNPNLYWYRQAAGRGLQLLFYSVGIGQISSEVPQNLSASRPQDRQFILSSKKLLLSDSGFYLCAWSPVNEQFFGPGTRLTVL.

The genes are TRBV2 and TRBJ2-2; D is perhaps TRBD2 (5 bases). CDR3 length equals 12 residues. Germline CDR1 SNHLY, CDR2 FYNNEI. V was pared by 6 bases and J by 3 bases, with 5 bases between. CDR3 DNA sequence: TGTGCCAGCAGGCGGGACACCGGGGAGCTGTTTTTT. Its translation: CASRRDTGELFF.

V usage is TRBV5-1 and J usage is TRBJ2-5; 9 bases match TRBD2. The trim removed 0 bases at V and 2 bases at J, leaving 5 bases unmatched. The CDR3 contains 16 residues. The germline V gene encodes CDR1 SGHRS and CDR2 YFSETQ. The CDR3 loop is CASSLVFAGGQETQYF. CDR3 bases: TGCGCCAGCAGCTTGGTTTTTGCGGGGGGGCAAGAGACCCAGTACTTC.

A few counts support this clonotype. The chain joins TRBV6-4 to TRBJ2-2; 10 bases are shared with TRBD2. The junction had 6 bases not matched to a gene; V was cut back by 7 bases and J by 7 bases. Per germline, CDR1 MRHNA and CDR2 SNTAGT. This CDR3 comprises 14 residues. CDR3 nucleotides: TGTGCCAGCATAACTAGCGGGGTAGGCGGGGAGCTGTTTTTT. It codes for CASITSGVGGELFF.

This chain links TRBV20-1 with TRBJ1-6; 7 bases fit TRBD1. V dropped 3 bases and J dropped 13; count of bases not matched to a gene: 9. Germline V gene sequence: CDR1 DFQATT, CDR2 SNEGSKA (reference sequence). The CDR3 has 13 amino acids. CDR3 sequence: CSASGTVGLPLHF. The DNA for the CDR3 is TGCAGTGCTAGCGGGACAGTCGGGTTGCCCCTCCACTTT.

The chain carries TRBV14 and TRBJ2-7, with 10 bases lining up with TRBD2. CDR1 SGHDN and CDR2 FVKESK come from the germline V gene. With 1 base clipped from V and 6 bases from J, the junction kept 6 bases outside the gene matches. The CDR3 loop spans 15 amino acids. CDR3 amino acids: CASSQGLAGASEQYF. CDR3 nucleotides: TGTGCCAGCAGCCAAGGGCTAGCGGGGGCCAGCGAGCAGTACTTC.

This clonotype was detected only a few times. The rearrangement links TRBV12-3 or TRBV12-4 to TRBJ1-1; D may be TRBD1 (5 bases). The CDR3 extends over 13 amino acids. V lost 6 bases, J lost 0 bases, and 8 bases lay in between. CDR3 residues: CASSRTMNTEAFF. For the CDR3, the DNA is TGTGCCAGCAGCAGGACAATGAACACTGAAGCTTTCTTT.

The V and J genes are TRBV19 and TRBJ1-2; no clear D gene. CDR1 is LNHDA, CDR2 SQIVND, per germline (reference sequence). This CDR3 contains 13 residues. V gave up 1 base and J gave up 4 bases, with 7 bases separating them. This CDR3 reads CASSIGPTYGYTF. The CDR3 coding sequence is TGTGCCAGTAGTATAGGGCCAACCTATGGCTACACCTTC.

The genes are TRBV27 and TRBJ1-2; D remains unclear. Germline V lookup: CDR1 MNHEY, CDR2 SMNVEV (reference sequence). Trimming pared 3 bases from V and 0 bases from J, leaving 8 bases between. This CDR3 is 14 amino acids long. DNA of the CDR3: TGTGCCAGCAGTTTTGGACGGACTAACTATGGCTACACCTTC. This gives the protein CASSFGRTNYGYTF.

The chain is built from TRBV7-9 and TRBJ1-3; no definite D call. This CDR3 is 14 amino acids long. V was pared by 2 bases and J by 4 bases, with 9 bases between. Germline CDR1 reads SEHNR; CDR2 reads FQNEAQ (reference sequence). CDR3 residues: CASSLNSEGNTIYF. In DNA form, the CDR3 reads TGTGCCAGCAGCTTAAACTCCGAGGGAAACACCATATATTTT.

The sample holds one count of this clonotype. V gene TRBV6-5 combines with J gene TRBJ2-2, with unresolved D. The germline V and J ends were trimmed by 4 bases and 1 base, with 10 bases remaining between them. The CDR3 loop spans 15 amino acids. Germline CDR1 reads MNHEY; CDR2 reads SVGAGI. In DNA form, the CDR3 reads TGTGCCAGCAGTTTTAATAACAGGAACACCGGGGAGCTGTTTTTT. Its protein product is CASSFNNRNTGELFF.

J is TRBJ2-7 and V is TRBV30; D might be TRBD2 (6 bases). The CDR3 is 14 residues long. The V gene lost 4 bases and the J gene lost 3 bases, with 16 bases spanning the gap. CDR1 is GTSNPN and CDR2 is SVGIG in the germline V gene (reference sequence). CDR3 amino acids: CAWTPGTLRYEQYF. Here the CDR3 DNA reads TGTGCCTGGACTCCCGGGACTCTTCGCTACGAGCAGTACTTC. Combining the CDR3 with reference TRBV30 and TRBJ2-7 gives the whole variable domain SQTIHQWPATLVQPVGSPLSLECTVEGTSNPNLYWYRQAAGRGLQLLFYSVGIGQISSEVPQNLSASRPQDRQFILSSKKLLLSDSGFYLCAWTPGTLRYEQYFGPGTRLTVT.

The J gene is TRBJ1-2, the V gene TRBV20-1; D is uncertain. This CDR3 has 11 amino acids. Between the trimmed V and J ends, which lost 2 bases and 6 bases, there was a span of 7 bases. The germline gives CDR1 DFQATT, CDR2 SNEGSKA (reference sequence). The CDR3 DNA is TGCAGTGCTAGATTAGGAGATGGCTACACCTTC. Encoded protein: CSARLGDGYTF.

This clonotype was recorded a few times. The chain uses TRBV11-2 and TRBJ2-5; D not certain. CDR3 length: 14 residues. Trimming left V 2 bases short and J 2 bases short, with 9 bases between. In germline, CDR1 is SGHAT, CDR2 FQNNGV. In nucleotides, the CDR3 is TGTGCCAGCAGCTTACTTAGGCGGCAAGAGACCCAGTACTTC. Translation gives CASSLLRRQETQYF.

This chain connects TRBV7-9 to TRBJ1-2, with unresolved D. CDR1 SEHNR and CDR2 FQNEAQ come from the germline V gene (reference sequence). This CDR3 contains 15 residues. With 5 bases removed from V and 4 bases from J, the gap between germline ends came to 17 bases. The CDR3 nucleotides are TGTGCCAGCAGCCCGGACCCCAACCCCACCTATGGCTACACCTTC. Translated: CASSPDPNPTYGYTF.

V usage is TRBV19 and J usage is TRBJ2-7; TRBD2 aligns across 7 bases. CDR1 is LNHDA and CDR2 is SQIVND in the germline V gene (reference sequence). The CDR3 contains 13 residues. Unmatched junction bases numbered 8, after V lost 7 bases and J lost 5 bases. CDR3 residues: CASMWTSGHEQYF. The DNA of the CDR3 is TGTGCCAGTATGTGGACTAGTGGGCACGAGCAGTACTTC.

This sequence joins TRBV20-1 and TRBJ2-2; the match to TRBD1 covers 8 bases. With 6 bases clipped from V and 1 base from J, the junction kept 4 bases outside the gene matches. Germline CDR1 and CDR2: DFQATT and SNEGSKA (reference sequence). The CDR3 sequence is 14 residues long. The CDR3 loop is CSAPGTGNTGELFF. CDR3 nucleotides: TGCAGTGCCCCCGGGACAGGGAACACCGGGGAGCTGTTTTTT.